This paragraph covers one T cell receptor (beta chain) sequence. What it recognizes is unknown. Trimming removed 2 bases at V and 3 bases at J, with 11 bases between. The CDR3 contains 13 residues. Germline CDR1 GTSNPN, CDR2 SVGIG (reference sequence). This entry comes from a study of T cells after yellow fever vaccination. Study in general: For low cell numbers, libraries were made with SMART-Seq v4 Ultra Low Input. Findings and caveats of the study: Researchers noted that a small share of clonotypes showed up in both CD4 and CD8 compartments. The booster saw the reappearance of most primary-vaccination clones (approximately 97% CD4, around 90% CD8).

Conversion of TCR transcripts into cDNA relied on 5'RACE template switching, which added a universal primer site and UMIs. TCRdb independently ran MiXCR on the 5' RACE reads; one entry per CDR3 protein. This table has a few hundred thousand distinct CDR3 sequences, roughly 21% appearing once. The chain couples TRBV30 to TRBJ2-7, with D hard to call. Sequences were derived from PBMCs, sampled 15 days after the yellow fever booster vaccination. The clonotype comes from a man aged 30-40 years who received the YFV17D yellow fever vaccine. CDR3 nucleotide sequence: TGTGCCTGGAGTTTGGGAATAGGCTACGAGCAGTACTTC. Its protein product is CAWSLGIGYEQYF.